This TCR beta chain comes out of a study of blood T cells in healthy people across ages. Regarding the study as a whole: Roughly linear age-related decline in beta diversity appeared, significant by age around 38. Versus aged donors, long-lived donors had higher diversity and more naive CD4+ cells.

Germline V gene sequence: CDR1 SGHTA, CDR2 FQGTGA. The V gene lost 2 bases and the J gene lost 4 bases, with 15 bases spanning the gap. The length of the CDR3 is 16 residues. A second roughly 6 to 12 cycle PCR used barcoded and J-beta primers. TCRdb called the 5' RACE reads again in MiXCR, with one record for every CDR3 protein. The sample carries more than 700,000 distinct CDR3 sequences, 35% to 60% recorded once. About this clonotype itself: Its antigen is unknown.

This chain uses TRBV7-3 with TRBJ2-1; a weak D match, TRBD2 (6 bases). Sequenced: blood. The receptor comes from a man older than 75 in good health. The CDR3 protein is CASSLFSASDYNEQFF. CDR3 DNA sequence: TGTGCCAGCAGCTTATTCTCGGCTAGCGATTACAATGAGCAGTTCTTC.